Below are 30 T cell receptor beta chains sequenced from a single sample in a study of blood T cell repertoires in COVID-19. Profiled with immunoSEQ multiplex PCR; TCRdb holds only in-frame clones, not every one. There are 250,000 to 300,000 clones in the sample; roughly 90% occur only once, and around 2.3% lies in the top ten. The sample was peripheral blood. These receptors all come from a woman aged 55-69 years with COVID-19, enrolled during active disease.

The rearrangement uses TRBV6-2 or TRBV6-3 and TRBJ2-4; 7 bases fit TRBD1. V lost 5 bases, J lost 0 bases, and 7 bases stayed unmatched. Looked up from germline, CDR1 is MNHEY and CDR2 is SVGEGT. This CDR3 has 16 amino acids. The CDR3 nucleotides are TGTGCCAGCAGTGACATGGGACAGCTAGCCAAAAACATTCAGTACTTC. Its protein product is CASSDMGQLAKNIQYF.

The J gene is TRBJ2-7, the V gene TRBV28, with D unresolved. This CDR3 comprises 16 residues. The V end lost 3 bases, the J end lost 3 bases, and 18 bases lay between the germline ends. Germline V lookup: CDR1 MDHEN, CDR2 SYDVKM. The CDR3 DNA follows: TGTGCCAGCAGTTTCACTTATCGAGACACCAGCTACGAGCAGTACTTC. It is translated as CASSFTYRDTSYEQYF.

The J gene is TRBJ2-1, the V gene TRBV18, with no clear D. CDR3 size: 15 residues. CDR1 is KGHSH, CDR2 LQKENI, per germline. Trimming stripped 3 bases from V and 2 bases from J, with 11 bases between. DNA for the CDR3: TGTGCCAGCTCACCGAGCCAGGTCCCCTACAATGAGCAGTTCTTC. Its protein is CASSPSQVPYNEQFF.

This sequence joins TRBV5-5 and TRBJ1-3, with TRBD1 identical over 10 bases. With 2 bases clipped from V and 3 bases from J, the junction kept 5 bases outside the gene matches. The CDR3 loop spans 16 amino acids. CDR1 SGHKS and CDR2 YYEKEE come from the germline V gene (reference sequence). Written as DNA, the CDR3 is TGTGCCAGCAGCTTTCCCGGGACAGGGGTTGGAAACACCATATATTTT. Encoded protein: CASSFPGTGVGNTIYF.

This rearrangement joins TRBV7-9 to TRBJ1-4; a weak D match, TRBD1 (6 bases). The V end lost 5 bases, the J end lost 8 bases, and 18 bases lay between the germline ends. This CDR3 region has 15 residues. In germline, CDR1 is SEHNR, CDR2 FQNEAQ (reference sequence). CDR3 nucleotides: TGTGCCAGCAGCATCACGGGGGGCAGCGGGGAAAAACTGTTTTTT. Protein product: CASSITGGSGEKLFF.

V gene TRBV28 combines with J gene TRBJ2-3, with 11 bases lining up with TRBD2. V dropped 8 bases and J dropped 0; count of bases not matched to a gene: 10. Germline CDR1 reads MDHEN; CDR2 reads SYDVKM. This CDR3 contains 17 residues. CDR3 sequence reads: CASSVAASGGSTDTQYF. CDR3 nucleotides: TGTGCCAGCTCCGTAGCCGCTAGCGGGGGGAGCACAGATACGCAGTATTTT.

CDR3 residues: CASSLARQGGETQYF. The DNA for the CDR3 is TGTGCCAGCAGCTTAGCACGACAGGGCGGCGAGACCCAGTACTTC. The chain couples TRBV7-2 to TRBJ2-5; TRBD1 aligns across 7 bases. The CDR3 sequence is 15 residues long. J lost 5 bases, V lost 0 bases, and 6 bases had no gene match. CDR1 SGHTA and CDR2 FQGNSA come from the germline V gene.

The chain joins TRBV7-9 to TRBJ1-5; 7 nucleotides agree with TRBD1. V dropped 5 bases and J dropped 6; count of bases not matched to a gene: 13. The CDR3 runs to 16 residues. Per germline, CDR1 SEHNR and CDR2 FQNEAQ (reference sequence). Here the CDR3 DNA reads TGTGCCAGCAGCGGTTTTTCTCCACAGGGGTTTCAGCCCCAGCATTTT. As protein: CASSGFSPQGFQPQHF.

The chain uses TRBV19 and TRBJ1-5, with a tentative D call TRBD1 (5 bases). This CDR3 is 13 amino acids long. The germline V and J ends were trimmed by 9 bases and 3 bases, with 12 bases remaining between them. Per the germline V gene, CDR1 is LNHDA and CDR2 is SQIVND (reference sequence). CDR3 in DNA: TGTGCCAGCCGCTGGGGCACCAATCAGCCCCAGCATTTT. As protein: CASRWGTNQPQHF.

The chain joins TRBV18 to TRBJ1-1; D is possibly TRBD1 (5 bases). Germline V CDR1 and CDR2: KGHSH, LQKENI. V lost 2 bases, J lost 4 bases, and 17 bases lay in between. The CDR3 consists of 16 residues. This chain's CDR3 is CASSPGKGRVITEAFF. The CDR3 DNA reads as TGTGCCAGCTCACCAGGAAAGGGGCGAGTCATCACTGAAGCTTTCTTT.

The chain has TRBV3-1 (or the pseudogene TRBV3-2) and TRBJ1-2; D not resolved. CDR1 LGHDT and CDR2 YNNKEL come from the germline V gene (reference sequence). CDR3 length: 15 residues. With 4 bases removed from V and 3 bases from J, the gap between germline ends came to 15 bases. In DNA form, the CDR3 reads TGTGCCAGCAGCCGCGTTCGGAGGTTGGACTATGGCTACACCTTC. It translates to CASSRVRRLDYGYTF.

The CDR3 region has the DNA TGCAGCGTTGATGGCACGAACACCGGGGAGCTGTTTTTT. Encoded protein: CSVDGTNTGELFF. The V call is TRBV29-1, the J call TRBJ2-2; D gene uncertain. CDR3 size: 13 residues. The germline V gene encodes CDR1 SQVTM and CDR2 ANQGSEA. The V gene lost 3 bases and the J gene lost 0 bases, with 5 bases spanning the gap.

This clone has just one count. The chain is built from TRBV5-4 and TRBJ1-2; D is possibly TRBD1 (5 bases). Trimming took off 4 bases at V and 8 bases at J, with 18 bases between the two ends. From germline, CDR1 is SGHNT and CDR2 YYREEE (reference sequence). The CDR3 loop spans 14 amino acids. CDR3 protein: CASSPYGGVWGYTF. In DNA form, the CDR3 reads TGTGCCAGCAGCCCCTACGGGGGGGTGTGGGGCTACACCTTC.

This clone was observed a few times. DNA for the CDR3: TGTGCCTGGAGTTACAGCCTCTATGGCTACACCTTC. It is translated as CAWSYSLYGYTF. The chain combines TRBV30 with TRBJ1-2; D is unresolved. Germline V gene data show CDR1 as GTSNPN and CDR2 as SVGIG (reference sequence). V lost 2 bases and J 4 bases, leaving 8 bases between the germline ends. The CDR3 runs to 12 residues.

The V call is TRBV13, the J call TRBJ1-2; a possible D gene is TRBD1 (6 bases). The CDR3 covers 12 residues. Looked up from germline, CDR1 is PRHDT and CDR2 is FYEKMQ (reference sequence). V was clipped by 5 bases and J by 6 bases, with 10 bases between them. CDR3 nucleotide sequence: TGTGCCAGCAGCCCGGGGGGGCATGGCTACACCTTC. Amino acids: CASSPGGHGYTF.

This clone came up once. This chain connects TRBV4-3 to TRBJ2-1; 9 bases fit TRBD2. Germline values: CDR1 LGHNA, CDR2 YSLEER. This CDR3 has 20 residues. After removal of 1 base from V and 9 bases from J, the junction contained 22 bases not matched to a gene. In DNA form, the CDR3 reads TGCGCCAGCAGCCAAGTTTGGGGGGCTAGCGGGGCCTCCCGCGGAGCTGAGCAGTTCTTC. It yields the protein CASSQVWGASGASRGAEQFF.

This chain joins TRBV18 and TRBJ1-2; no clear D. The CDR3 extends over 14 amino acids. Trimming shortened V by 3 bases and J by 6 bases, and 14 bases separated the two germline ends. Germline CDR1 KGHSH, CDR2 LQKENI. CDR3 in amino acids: CASSPRGSSDGYTF. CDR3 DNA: TGTGCCAGCTCACCCCGGGGTAGCAGTGATGGCTACACCTTC.

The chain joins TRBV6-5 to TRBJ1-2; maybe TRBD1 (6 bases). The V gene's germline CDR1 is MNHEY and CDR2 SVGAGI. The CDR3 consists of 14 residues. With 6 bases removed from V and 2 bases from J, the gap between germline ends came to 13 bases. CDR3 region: CASRSPGVNYGYTF. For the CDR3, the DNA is TGTGCCAGCAGATCTCCAGGGGTCAACTATGGCTACACCTTC.

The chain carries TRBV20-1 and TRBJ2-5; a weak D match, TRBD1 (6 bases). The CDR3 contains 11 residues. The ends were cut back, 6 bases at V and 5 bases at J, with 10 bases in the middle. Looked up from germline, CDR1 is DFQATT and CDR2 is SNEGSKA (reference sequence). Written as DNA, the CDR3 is TGCAGTGCGACAAGGGGGGAGACCCAGTACTTC. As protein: CSATRGETQYF.

The CDR3 DNA reads as TGTGCCAGTAGTATTTTGGCGACAGGGGGCGGAGAGACCCAGTACTTC. It yields the protein CASSILATGGGETQYF. This chain joins TRBV19 and TRBJ2-5, with TRBD1 matching over 10 bases. This CDR3 spans 16 amino acids. The germline V gene has CDR1 LNHDA and CDR2 SQIVND (reference sequence). With V trimmed by 3 bases and J by 4 bases, 8 bases remained unmatched.

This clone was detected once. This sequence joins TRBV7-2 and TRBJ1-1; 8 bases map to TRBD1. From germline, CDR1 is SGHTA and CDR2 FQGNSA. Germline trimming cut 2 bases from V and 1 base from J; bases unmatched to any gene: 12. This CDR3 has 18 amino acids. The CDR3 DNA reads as TGTGCCAGCAGCTTATGGGGCAGGGGGCGCGCCCAGAACACTGAAGCTTTCTTT. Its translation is CASSLWGRGRAQNTEAFF.

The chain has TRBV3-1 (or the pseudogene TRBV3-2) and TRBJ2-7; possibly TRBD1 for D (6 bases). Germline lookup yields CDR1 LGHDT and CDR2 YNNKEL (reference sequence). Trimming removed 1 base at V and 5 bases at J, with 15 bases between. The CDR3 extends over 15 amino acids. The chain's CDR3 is CASSQGYRAWNEQYF. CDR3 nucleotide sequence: TGTGCCAGCAGCCAAGGGTACAGGGCTTGGAACGAGCAGTACTTC.

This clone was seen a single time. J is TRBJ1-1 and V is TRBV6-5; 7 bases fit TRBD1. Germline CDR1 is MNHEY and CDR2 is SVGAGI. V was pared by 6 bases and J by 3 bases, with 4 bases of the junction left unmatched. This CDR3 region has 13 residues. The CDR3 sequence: CASSLGQYTEAFF. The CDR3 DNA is TGTGCCAGCAGCTTGGGACAGTACACTGAAGCTTTCTTT.

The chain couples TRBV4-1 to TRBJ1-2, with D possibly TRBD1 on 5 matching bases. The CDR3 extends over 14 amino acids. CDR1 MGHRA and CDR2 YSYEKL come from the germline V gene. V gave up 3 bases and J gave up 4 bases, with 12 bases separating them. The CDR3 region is CASSHPGRRYGYTF. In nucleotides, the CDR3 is TGCGCCAGCAGCCACCCAGGGAGGCGCTATGGCTACACCTTC.

The CDR3 region is CSVHRGMDTEAFF. CDR3 DNA: TGCAGCGTTCACAGGGGAATGGACACTGAAGCTTTCTTT. This chain joins TRBV29-1 and TRBJ1-1; 7 bases are a match to TRBD1. The CDR3 totals 13 residues. Losses at the gene ends were 5 bases for V and 3 bases for J; bases not matched to a gene: 6. Germline V lookup: CDR1 SQVTM, CDR2 ANQGSEA.

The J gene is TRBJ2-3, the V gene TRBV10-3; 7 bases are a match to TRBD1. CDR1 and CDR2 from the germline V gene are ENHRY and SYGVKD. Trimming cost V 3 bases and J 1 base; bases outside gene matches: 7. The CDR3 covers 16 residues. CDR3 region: CAISDEARGRTDTQYF. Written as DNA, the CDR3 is TGTGCCATCAGTGACGAGGCTAGGGGGCGCACAGATACGCAGTATTTT.

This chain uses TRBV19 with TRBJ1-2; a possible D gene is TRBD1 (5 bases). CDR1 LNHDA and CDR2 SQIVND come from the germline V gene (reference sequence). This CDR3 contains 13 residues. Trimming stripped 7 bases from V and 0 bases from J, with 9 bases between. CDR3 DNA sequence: TGTGCCAGTATCCCGGGGGCTAACTATGGCTACACCTTC. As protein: CASIPGANYGYTF. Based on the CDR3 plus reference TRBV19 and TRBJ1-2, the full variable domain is DGGITQSPKYLFRKEGQNVTLSCEQNLNHDAMYWYRQDPGQGLRLIYYSQIVNDFQKGDIAEGYSVSREKKESFPLTVTSAQKNPTAFYLCASIPGANYGYTFGSGTRLTVV.

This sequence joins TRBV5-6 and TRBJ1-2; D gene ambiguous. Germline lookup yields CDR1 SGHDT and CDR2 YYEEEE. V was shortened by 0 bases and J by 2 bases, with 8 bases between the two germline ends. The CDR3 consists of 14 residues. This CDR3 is CASSLVGRNYGYTF. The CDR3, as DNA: TGTGCCAGCAGCTTGGTGGGCCGAAACTATGGCTACACCTTC. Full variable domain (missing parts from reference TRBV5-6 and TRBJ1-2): DAGVTQSPTHLIKTRGQQVTLRCSPKSGHDTVSWYQQALGQGPQFIFQYYEEEERQRGNFPDRFSGHQFPNYSSELNVNALLLGDSALYLCASSLVGRNYGYTFGSGTRLTVV.

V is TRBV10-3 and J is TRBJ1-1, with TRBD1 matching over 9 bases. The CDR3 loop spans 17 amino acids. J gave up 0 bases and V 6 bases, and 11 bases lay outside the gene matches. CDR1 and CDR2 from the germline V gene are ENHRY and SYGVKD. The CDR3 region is CAISETGQGLMNTEAFF. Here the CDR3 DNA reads TGTGCCATCAGCGAAACGGGACAGGGTCTTATGAACACTGAAGCTTTCTTT.

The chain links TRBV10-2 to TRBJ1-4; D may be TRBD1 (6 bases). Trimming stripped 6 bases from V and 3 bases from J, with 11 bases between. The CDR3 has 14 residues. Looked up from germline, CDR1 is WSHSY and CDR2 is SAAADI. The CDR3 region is CASRQQGPNEKLFF. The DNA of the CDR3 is TGCGCCAGCAGGCAACAGGGACCTAATGAAAAACTGTTTTTT.